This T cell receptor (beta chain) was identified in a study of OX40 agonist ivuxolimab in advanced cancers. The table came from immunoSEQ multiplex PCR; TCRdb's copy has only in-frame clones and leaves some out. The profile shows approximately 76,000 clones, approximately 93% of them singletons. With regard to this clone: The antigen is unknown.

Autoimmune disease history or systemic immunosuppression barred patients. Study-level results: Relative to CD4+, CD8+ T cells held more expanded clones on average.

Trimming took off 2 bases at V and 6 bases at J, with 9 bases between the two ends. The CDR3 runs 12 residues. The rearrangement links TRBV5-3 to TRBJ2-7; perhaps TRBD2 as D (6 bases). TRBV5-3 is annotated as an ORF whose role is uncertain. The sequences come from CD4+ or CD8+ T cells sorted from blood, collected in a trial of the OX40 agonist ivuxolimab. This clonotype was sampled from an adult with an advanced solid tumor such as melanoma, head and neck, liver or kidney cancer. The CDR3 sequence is CARSFGEAEQYF. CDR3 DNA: TGTGCCAGAAGCTTTGGGGAGGCCGAGCAGTACTTC.